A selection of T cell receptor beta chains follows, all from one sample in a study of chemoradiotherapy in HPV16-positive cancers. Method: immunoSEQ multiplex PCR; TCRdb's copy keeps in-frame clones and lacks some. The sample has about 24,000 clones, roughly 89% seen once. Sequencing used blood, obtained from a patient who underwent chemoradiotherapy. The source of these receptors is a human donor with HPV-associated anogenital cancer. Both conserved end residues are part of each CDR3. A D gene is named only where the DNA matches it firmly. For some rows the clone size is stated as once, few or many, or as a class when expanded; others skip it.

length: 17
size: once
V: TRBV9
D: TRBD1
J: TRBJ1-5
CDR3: CASSVGAGGGGNQPQHF
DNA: TGTGCCAGCAGCGTAGGGGCAGGGGGCGGGGGCAATCAGCCCCAGCATTTT

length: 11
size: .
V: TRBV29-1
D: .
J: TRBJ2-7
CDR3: CSVGPSYEQYF
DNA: TGCAGCGTTGGGCCCTCCTACGAGCAGTACTTC

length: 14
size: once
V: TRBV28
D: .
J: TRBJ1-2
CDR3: CASSLEVPNYGYTF
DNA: TGTGCCAGCAGTTTGGAGGTTCCCAACTATGGCTACACCTTC

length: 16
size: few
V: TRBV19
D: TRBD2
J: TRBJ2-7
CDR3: CASSMRGGHGVDEQYF
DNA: TGTGCCAGTAGTATGCGGGGGGGCCACGGGGTCGACGAGCAGTACTTC

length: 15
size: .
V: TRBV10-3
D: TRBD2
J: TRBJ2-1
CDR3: CAISEPNSGSAEQFF
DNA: TGTGCCATCAGTGAGCCGAATAGCGGGAGCGCTGAGCAGTTCTTC

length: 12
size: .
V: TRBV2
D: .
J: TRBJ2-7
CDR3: CASRETGQKQYF
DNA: TGTGCCAGCAGGGAGACAGGTCAGAAGCAGTACTTC

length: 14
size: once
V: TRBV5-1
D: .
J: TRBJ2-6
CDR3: CASSSGSGANVLTF
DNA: TGCGCCAGCAGCTCTGGCTCTGGGGCCAACGTCCTGACTTTC

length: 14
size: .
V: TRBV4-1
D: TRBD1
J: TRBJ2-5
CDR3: CASSQQTGSETQYF
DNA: TGCGCCAGCAGCCAACAGACAGGGAGCGAGACCCAGTACTTC

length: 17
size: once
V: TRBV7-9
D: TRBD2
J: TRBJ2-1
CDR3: CASSSLEGAGGRDEQFF
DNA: TGTGCCAGCAGCTCTCTCGAGGGAGCGGGGGGGCGGGATGAGCAGTTCTTC

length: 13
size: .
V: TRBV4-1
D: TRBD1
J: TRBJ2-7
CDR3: CASSSTGRDEQYF
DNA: TGCGCCAGCAGCTCGACAGGGCGGGACGAGCAGTACTTC

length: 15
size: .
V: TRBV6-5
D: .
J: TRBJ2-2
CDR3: CASSYDRANTGELFF
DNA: TGTGCCAGCAGTTACGATCGCGCGAACACCGGGGAGCTGTTTTTT

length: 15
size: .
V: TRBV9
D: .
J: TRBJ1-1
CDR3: CASSPTHRWDTEAFF
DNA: TGTGCCAGCAGCCCGACACACAGGTGGGACACTGAAGCTTTCTTT

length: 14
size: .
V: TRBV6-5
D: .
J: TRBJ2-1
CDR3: CASSRDSSYNEQFF
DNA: TGTGCCAGCAGCCGGGACTCCTCCTACAATGAGCAGTTCTTC

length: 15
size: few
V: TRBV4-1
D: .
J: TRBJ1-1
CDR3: CASSQAGGTNTEAFF
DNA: TGCGCCAGCAGCCAAGCGGGTGGGACGAACACTGAAGCTTTCTTT

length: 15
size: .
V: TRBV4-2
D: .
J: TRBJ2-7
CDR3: CASSQDPSVLYEQYF
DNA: TGTGCCAGCAGCCAAGATCCTAGCGTGCTCTACGAGCAGTACTTC

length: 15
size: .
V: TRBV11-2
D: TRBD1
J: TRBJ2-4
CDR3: CASSPRPRQGNIQYF
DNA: TGTGCCAGCAGCCCTAGGCCTCGACAGGGGAACATTCAGTACTTC

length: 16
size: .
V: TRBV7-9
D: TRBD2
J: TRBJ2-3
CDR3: CASSLASGGTTDTQYF
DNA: TGTGCCAGCAGCTTAGCTAGCGGGGGGACCACAGATACGCAGTATTTT

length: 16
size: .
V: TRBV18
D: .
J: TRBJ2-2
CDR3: CASSTFHGTNTGELFF
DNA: TGTGCCAGCTCAACCTTTCACGGGACCAACACCGGGGAGCTGTTTTTT

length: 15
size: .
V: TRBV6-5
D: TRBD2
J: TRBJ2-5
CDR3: CASSPLAGVRETQYF
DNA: TGTGCCAGCAGTCCACTAGCGGGAGTAAGGGAGACCCAGTACTTC

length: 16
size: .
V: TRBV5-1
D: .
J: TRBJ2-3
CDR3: CASQWSGVRTTDTQYF
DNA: TGCGCCAGTCAATGGAGTGGCGTAAGGACCACAGATACGCAGTATTTT

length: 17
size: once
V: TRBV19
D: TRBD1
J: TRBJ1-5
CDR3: CASSRTRDRGDNQPQHF
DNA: TGTGCCAGTAGTAGAACTCGGGACAGGGGGGATAATCAGCCCCAGCATTTT

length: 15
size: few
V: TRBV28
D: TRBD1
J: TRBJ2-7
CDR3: CASSGRGQVSYEQYF
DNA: TGTGCCAGCAGTGGAAGGGGGCAGGTCTCCTACGAGCAGTACTTC

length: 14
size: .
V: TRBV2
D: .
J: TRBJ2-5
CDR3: CASSDLDVLETQYF
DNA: TGTGCCAGCAGTGATCTGGACGTTCTTGAGACCCAGTACTTC

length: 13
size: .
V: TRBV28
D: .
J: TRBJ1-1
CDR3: CASSQPLGGRAFF
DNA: TGTGCCAGCAGTCAACCGTTGGGGGGGCGAGCTTTCTTT

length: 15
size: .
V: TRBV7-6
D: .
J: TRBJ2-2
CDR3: CASSPRAENTGELFF
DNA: TGTGCCAGCAGCCCCCGCGCGGAGAACACCGGGGAGCTGTTTTTT

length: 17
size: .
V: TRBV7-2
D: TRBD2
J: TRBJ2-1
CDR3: CASSSQRGLAGYNEQFF
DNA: TGTGCCAGCAGCTCCCAGAGAGGACTAGCGGGCTACAATGAGCAGTTCTTC

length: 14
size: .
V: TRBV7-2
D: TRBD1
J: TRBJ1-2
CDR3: CASSPRTGDYGYTF
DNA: TGTGCCAGCAGCCCGCGGACAGGGGACTATGGCTACACCTTC

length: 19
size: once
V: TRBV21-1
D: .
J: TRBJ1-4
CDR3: CASSKWGTGAPWANEKLFF
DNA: .

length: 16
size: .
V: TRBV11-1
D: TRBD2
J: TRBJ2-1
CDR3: CASSPPGLAGVNEQFF
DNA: TGTGCCAGCAGCCCTCCGGGACTAGCGGGAGTGAATGAGCAGTTCTTC

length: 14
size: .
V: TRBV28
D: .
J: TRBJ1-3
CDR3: CTTSFGGGGNTIYF
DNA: TGTACGACCTCCTTTGGTGGGGGTGGAAACACCATATATTTT

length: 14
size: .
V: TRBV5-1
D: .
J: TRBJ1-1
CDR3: CASSLQPTNTEAFF
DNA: TGCGCCAGCAGCTTGCAACCGACGAACACTGAAGCTTTCTTT

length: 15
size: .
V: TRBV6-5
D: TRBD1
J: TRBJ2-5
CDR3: CASSRNRGQVETQYF
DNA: TGTGCCAGCAGTAGGAACAGGGGGCAGGTAGAGACCCAGTACTTC

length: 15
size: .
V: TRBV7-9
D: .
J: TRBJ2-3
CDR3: CASSPRGTGTDTQYF
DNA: TGTGCCAGCAGCCCCCGCGGGACAGGCACAGATACGCAGTATTTT

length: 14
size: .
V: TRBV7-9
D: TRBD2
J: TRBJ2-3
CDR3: CASSSSGGADTQYF
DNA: TGTGCCAGCAGCTCTAGCGGGGGGGCAGATACGCAGTATTTT

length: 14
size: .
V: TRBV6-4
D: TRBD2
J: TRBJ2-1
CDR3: CASSESGGAGEQFF
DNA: TGTGCCAGCAGTGAAAGCGGGGGGGCTGGGGAGCAGTTCTTC

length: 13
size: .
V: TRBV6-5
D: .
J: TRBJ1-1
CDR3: CASNGQLNTEAFF
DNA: TGTGCCAGCAACGGACAGTTGAACACTGAAGCTTTCTTT

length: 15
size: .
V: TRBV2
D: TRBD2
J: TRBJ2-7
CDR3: CASSLLAEGSYEQYF
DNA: TGTGCCAGCAGTCTACTAGCGGAGGGCTCCTACGAGCAGTACTTC

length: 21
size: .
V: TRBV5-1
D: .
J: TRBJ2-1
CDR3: CASRTGRSVLSNYQVYNEQFF
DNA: TGCGCCAGCAGGACGGGCAGATCCGTTTTGTCCAACTATCAGGTATACAATGAGCAGTTCTTC

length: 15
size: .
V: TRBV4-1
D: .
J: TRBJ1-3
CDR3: CASSQDGGPGNTIYF
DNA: TGCGCCAGCAGCCAAGATGGGGGTCCTGGAAACACCATATATTTT

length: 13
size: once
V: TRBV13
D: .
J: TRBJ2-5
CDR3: CASRLLGTETQYF
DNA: TGTGCCAGCAGGCTGCTGGGGACGGAGACCCAGTACTTC

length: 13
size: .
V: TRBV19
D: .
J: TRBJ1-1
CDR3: CASSPQEITEAFF
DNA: TGTGCCAGTAGTCCTCAAGAGATCACTGAAGCTTTCTTT

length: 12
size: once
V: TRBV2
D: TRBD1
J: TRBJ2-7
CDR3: CAGGQGAYEQYF
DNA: TGTGCCGGGGGACAGGGGGCTTACGAGCAGTACTTC

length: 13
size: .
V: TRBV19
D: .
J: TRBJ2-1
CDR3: CASSTASYNEQFF
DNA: TGTGCCAGTAGTACAGCCTCCTACAATGAGCAGTTCTTC

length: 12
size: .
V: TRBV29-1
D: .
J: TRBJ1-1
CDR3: CSVEFLGLEAFF
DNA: TGCAGCGTTGAGTTTTTGGGGCTTGAAGCTTTCTTT

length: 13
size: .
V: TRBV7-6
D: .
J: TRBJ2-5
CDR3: CASSLHEGETQYF
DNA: TGTGCCAGCAGCTTACATGAGGGGGAGACCCAGTACTTC

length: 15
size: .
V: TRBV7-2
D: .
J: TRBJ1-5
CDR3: CASSKTGATSQPQHF
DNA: TGTGCCAGCAGCAAAACCGGGGCAACCTCTCAGCCCCAGCATTTT

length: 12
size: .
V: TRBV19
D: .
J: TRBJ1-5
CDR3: CASNLRGQPQHF
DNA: TGTGCCAGTAATCTCCGGGGGCAGCCCCAGCATTTT

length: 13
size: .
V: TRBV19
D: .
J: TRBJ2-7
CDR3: CASSIDSSYEQYF
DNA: TGTGCCAGTAGTATAGACAGCTCCTACGAGCAGTACTTC

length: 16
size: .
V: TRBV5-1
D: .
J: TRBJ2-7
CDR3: CASSVQGGRSSYEQYF
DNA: TGCGCCAGCAGCGTCCAAGGGGGAAGGAGCTCCTACGAGCAGTACTTC

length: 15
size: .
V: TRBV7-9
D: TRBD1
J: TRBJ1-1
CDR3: CASSLVTGVNTEAFF
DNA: TGTGCCAGCAGCTTAGTTACAGGGGTGAACACTGAAGCTTTCTTT

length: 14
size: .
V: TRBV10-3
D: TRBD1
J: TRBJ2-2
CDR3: CAIQGQGNTGELFF
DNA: TGTGCCATCCAAGGACAGGGGAACACCGGGGAGCTGTTTTTT

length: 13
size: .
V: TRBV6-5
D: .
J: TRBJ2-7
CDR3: CASSYDRSYEQYF
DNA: TGTGCCAGCAGTTACGACAGGTCCTACGAGCAGTACTTC

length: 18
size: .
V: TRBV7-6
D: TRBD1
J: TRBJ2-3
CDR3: CASSLGYAGTGRTDTQYF
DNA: TGTGCCAGCAGCTTAGGTTACGCCGGGACAGGGCGCACAGATACGCAGTATTTT

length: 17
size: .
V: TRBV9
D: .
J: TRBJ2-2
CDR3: CASSVVATRGNTGELFF
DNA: TGTGCCAGCAGCGTAGTAGCGACTAGGGGGAACACCGGGGAGCTGTTTTTT